This T cell receptor (beta chain) was recorded in a study of blood T cells in healthy people across ages. A second about 7 to 11 cycle PCR used barcoded and J-beta primers. MiXCR, run by TCRdb on the 5' RACE reads, gives a single entry per CDR3 protein. The sample consists of almost 1 million distinct CDR3 sequences, 45% to 60% of them appearing once. Trimming cost V 6 bases and J 7 bases; bases outside gene matches: 7. Germline CDR1 SQVTM, CDR2 ANQGSEA. The CDR3 length is 14 residues. This clonotype has just a few counts. Its antigen is currently unknown. Study-wide findings and caveats: Roughly linearly, TCR beta diversity per million T cells fell as age increased.

The receptor's source is a woman aged 55-69 years in good health. The chain links TRBV29-1 to TRBJ1-6; the match to TRBD1 covers 9 bases. The source material was blood. CDR3 residues: CSVRGQGYNSPLHF. The CDR3 region has the DNA TGCAGCGTCCGGGGACAGGGATACAATTCACCCCTCCACTTT.